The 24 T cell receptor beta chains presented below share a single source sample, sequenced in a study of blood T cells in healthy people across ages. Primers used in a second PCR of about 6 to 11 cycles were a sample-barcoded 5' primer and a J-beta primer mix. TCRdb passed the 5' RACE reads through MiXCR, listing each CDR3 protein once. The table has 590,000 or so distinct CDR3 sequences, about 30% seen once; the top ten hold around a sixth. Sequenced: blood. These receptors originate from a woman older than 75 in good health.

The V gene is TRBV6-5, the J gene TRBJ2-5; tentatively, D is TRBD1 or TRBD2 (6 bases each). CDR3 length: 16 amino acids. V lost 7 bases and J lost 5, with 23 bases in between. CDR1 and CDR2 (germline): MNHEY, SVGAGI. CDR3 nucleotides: TGTGCCAGCACCCAGGGGACTCCGGGCCTTTTGGAGACCCAGTACTTC. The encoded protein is CASTQGTPGLLETQYF.

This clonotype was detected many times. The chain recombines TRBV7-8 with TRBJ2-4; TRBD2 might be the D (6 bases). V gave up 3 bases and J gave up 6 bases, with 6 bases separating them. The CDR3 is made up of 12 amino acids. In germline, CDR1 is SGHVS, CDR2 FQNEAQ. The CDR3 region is CASSLEGNIQYF. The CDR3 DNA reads TGTGCCAGCAGCTTGGAGGGAAACATTCAGTACTTC.

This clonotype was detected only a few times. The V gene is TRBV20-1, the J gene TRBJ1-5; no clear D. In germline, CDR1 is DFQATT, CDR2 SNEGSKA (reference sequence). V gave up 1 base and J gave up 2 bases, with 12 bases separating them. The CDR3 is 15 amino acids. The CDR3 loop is CSARVPGPGNQPQHF. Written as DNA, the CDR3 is TGCAGTGCTAGAGTCCCCGGCCCGGGCAATCAGCCCCAGCATTTT.

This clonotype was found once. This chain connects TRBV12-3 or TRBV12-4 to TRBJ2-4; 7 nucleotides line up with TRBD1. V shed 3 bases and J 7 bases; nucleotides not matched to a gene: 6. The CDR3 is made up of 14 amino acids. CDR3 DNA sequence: TGTGCCAGCAGTTTCACAGGGGCCGGGAACATTCAGTACTTC. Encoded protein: CASSFTGAGNIQYF.

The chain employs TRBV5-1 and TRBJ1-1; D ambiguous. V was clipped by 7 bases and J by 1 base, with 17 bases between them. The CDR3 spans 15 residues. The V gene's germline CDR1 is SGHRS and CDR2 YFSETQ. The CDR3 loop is CASGKDGAGNTEAFF. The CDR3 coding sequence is TGCGCCAGCGGCAAAGACGGAGCGGGGAACACTGAAGCTTTCTTT.

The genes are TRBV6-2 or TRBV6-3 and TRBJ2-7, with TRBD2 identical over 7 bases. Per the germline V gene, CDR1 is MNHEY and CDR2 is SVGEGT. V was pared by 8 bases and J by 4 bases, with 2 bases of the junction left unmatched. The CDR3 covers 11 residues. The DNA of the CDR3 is TGTGCCAGCCAGCGGGGATACGAGCAGTACTTC. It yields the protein CASQRGYEQYF.

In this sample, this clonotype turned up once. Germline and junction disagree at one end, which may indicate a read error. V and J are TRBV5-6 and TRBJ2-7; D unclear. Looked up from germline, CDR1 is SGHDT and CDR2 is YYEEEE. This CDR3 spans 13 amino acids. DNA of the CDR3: TGTGCCAACAGCTTGGTAGTTGGCTACGAGCAGTACTTC. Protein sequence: CANSLVVGYEQYF.

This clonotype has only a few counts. CDR3 protein: CASRRGAGATYNEQYF. CDR3 coding DNA: TGTGCCAGCAGGAGGGGGGCGGGGGCTACCTACAATGAGCAGTACTTC. The chain uses TRBV12-3 or TRBV12-4 and TRBJ2-7, with D possibly matching TRBD2 (7 bases). V gave up 6 bases and J gave up 7 bases, with 25 bases separating them. CDR3 length equals 16 residues.

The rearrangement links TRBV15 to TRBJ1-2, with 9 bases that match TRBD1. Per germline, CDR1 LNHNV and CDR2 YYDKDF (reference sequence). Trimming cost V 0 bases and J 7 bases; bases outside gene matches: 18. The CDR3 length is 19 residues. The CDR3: CATSRDDLGQGLTRGGYTF. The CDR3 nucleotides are TGTGCCACCAGCAGAGATGATCTAGGACAGGGGCTAACTAGGGGTGGCTACACCTTC. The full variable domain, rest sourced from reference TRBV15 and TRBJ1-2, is DAMVIQNPRYQVTQFGKPVTLSCSQTLNHNVMYWYQQKSSQAPKLLFHYYDKDFNNEADTPDNFQSRRPNTSFCFLDIRSPGLGDTAMYLCATSRDDLGQGLTRGGYTFGSGTRLTVV.

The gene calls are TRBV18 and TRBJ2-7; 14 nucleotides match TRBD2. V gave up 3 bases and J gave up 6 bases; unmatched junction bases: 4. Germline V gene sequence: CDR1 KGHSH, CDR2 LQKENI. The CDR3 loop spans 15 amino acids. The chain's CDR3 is CASSPGLAGASEQYF. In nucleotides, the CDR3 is TGTGCCAGCTCACCGGGACTAGCGGGGGCTTCCGAGCAGTACTTC.

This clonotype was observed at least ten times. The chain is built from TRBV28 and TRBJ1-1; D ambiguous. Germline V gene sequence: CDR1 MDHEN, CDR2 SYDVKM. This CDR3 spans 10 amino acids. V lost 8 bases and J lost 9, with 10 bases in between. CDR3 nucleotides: TGTGCCAGCGAATTCGGGAAAGCTTTCTTT. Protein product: CASEFGKAFF. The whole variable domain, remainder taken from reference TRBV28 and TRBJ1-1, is DVKVTQSSRYLVKRTGEKVFLECVQDMDHENMFWYRQDPGLGLRLIYFSYDVKMKEKGDIPEGYSVSREKKERFSLILESASTNQTSMYLCASEFGKAFFGQGTRLTVV.

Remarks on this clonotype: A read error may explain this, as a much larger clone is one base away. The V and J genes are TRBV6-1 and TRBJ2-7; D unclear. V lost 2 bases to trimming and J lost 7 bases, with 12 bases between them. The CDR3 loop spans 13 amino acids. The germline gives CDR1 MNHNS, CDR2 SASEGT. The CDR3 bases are TGTGCCAGCAGTGAATCGCCTCCGACGGAGCAGTACTTC. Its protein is CASSESPPTEQYF.

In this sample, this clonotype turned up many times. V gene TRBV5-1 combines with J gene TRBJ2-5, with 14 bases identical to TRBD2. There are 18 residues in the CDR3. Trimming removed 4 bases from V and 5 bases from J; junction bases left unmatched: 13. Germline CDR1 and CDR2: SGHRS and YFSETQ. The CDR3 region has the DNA TGCGCCAGCAGCCGATCCGGGACTAGCGGGGGCCAAGAGGAGACCCAGTACTTC. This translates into CASSRSGTSGGQEETQYF.

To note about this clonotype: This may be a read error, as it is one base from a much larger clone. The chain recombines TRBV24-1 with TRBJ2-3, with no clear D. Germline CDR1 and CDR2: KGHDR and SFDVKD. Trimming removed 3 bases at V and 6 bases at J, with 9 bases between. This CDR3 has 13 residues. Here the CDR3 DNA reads TGTGCCACCAGTGATCCCGAGAGGGATACGCAGTATTTT. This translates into CATSDPERDTQYF.

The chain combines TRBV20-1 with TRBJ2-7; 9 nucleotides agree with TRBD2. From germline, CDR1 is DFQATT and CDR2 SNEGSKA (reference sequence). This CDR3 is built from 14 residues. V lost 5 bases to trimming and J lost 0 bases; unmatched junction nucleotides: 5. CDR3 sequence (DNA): TGCAGTGCTGGACTGACTAGCGGCTCCTACGAGCAGTACTTC. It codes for CSAGLTSGSYEQYF.

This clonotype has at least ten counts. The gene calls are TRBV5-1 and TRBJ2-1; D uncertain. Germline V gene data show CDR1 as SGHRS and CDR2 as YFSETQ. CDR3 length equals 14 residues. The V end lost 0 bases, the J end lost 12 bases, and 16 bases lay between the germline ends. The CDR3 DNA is TGCGCCAGCAGCTTGGGGTCAGGAGAGCAAGGGCAGTTCTTC. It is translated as CASSLGSGEQGQFF.

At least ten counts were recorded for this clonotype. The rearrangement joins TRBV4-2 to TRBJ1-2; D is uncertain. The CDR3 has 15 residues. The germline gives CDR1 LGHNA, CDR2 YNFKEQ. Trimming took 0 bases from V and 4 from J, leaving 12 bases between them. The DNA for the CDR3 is TGTGCCAGCAGCCAAGAGCGGCAGGACCCCTATGGCTACACCTTC. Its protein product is CASSQERQDPYGYTF.

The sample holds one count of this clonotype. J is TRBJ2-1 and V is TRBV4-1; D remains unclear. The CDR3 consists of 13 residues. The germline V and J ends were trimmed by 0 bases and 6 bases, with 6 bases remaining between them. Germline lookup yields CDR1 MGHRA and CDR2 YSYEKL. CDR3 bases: TGCGCCAGCAGCCAAGAGTTGATCAATGAGCAGTTCTTC. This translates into CASSQELINEQFF.

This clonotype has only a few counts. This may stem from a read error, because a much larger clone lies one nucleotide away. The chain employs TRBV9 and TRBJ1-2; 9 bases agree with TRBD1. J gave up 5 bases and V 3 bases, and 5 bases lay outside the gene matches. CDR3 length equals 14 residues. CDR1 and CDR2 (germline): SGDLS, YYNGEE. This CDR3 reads CASSGGDRGYGYTF. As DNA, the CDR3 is TGTGCCAGCAGCGGAGGTGACAGGGGGTATGGCTACACCTTC. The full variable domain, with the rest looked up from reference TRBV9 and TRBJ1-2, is DSGVTQTPKHLITATGQRVTLRCSPRSGDLSVYWYQQSLDQGLQFLIQYYNGEERAKGNILERFSAQQFPDLHSELNLSSLELGDSALYFCASSGGDRGYGYTFGSGTRLTVV.

This CDR3 is CTSSLGQGVTDTQYF. In nucleotides, the CDR3 is TGTACCAGCAGCCTGGGACAGGGGGTAACAGATACGCAGTATTTT. The chain combines TRBV7-2 with TRBJ2-3; 11 bases match TRBD1. Trimming took 5 bases from V and 3 from J; bases not matched to a gene: 4. The CDR3 extends over 15 amino acids. CDR1 SGHTA and CDR2 FQGNSA come from the germline V gene.

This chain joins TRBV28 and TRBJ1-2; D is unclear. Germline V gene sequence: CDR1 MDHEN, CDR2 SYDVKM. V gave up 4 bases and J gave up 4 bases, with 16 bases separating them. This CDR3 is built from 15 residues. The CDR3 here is CASSSSGCTSYGYTF. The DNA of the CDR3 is TGTGCCAGCAGTTCCTCGGGATGTACCTCCTATGGCTACACCTTC.

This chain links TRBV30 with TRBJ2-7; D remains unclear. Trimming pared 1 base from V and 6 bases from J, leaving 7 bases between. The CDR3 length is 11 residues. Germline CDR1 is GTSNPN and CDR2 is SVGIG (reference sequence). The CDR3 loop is CAWSEGREQYF. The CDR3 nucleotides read TGTGCCTGGAGTGAGGGCCGCGAGCAGTACTTC.

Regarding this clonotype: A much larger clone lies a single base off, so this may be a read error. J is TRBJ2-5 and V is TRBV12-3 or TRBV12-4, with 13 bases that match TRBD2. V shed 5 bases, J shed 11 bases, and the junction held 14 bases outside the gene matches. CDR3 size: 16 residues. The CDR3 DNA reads TGTGCCAGCAGTAAAAGACTAGCGGGGGGAAACAATGAGCAGTACTTC. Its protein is CASSKRLAGGNNEQYF.

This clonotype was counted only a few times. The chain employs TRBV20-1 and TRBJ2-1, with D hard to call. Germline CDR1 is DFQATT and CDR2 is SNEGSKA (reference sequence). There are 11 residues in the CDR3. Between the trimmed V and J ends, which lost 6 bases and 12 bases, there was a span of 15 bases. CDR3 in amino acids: CSAEDAPRQFF. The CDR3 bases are TGCAGTGCCGAGGACGCCCCCAGGCAGTTCTTC.